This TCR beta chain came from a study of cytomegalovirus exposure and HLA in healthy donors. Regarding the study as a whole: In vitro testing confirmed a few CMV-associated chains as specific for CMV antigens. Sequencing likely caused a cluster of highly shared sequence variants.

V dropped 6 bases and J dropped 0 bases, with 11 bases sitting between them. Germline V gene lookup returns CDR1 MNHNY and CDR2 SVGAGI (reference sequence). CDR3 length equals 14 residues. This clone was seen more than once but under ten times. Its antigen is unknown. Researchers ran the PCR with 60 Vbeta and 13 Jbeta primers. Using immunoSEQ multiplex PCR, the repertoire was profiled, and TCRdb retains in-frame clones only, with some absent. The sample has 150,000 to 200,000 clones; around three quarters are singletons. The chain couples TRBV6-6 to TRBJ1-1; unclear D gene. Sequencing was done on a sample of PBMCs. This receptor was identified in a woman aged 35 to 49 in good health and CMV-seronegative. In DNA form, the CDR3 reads TGTGCCAGCAGAATGGACTTCATGAACACTGAAGCTTTCTTT. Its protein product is CASRMDFMNTEAFF.